Shown below are 27 T cell receptor beta chains from a single sample sequenced in a study of T cells after yellow fever vaccination. TCRdb re-called the 5' RACE reads with MiXCR, one entry per CDR3 protein. The data hold 500,000 to 650,000 distinct CDR3 sequences, with about 12% observed a single time. The input for sequencing was PBMCs, taken on the day of the yellow fever booster vaccination. The receptors stem from a man younger than 45 who received the YFV17D yellow fever vaccine.

The chain employs TRBV4-3 and TRBJ1-5; D not certain. Germline-derived CDR1 and CDR2 are LGHNA and YSLEER. This CDR3 spans 13 amino acids. V dropped 0 bases and J dropped 7 bases, with 7 bases sitting between them. In DNA, the CDR3 is TGCGCCAGCAGCCAAGATCTCGGGCAGCCCCAGCATTTT. This sequence encodes CASSQDLGQPQHF.

This clonotype was observed a few times. This chain uses TRBV5-5 with TRBJ2-7, with 7 positions matching TRBD1. Trimming cost V 4 bases and J 0 bases; bases outside gene matches: 7. This CDR3 has 15 amino acids. CDR1 is SGHKS, CDR2 YYEKEE, per germline (reference sequence). The CDR3 DNA reads TGTGCCAGCAGCCTGGGACAGATGAGCTCCTACGAGCAGTACTTC. Encoded protein: CASSLGQMSSYEQYF.

There are a few counts of this clonotype. The chain has TRBV10-3 and TRBJ2-7; possibly TRBD2 for D (5 bases). The CDR3 covers 18 residues. CDR1 and CDR2 from the germline V gene are ENHRY and SYGVKD. V lost 0 bases and J lost 0, with 18 bases in between. The CDR3 coding sequence is TGTGCCATCAGTGAGTCGAGGGCCGGGCGGAGTAGCTCCTACGAGCAGTACTTC. Translating gives CAISESRAGRSSSYEQYF.

This chain joins TRBV10-2 and TRBJ2-5; possible D gene TRBD1, 8 bases. The CDR3 covers 16 residues. The ends were cut back, 8 bases at V and 1 base at J, with 20 bases in the middle. Germline V lookup: CDR1 WSHSY, CDR2 SAAADI. The CDR3: CASRLQGGWLQETQYF. The CDR3 nucleotides are TGCGCCAGCCGACTACAGGGGGGGTGGCTCCAAGAGACCCAGTACTTC.

This clonotype was seen a few times. This chain joins TRBV6-1 and TRBJ2-7; D is unclear. CDR3 length: 14 residues. Germline V gives CDR1 MNHNS, CDR2 SASEGT. Trimming removed 10 bases from V and 7 bases from J, with 23 bases in between. The CDR3 loop reads CATRSVAPIKEQYF. The CDR3 coding sequence is TGTGCCACCCGATCAGTGGCCCCCATTAAGGAGCAGTACTTC.

This clonotype has more than one count but fewer than ten. The chain combines TRBV7-2 with TRBJ1-2; D possibly corresponds to TRBD1 (5 bases). CDR1 is SGHTA and CDR2 is FQGNSA in the germline V gene. V was cut by 6 bases and J by 2 bases, with 10 bases left in between. The CDR3 is made up of 13 amino acids. The CDR3 DNA is TGTGCCAGCAGTCAGGGACCGAACTATGGCTACACCTTC. Protein: CASSQGPNYGYTF.

Comments on this clonotype: One junction end does not reproduce the germline sequence, and a read error may be involved. The V gene is TRBV19, the J gene TRBJ1-1, with D perhaps TRBD1 (6 bases). Germline-derived CDR1 and CDR2 are LNHDA and SQIVND (reference sequence). The CDR3 runs to 12 residues. CDR3 DNA: TGTGCCAGTAGAATAGGGGGCACTGAAGCTTTCTTT. Translation: CASRIGGTEAFF.

This clonotype was observed a handful of times. The CDR3 protein is CASSGVRGDTQYF. The DNA of the CDR3 is TGTGCCAGCAGCGGAGTTAGGGGAGATACGCAGTATTTT. The V call is TRBV7-2, the J call TRBJ2-3; tentative D call: TRBD1 (5 bases). V lost 5 bases and J 5 bases, leaving 11 bases between the germline ends. The length of the CDR3 is 13 residues. From germline, CDR1 is SGHTA and CDR2 FQGNSA. Full variable domain (rest looked up from reference TRBV7-2 and TRBJ2-3): GAGVSQSPSNKVTEKGKDVELRCDPISGHTALYWYRQSLGQGLEFLIYFQGNSAPDKSGLPSDRFSAERTGGSVSTLTIQRTQQEDSAVYLCASSGVRGDTQYFGPGTRLTVL.

This clonotype was detected a few times. V usage is TRBV29-1 and J usage is TRBJ2-3; perhaps TRBD1 as D (5 bases). This CDR3 is 14 amino acids long. V was trimmed by 7 bases and J by 1 base, leaving 15 bases between them. Germline loops: CDR1 SQVTM, CDR2 ANQGSEA. The CDR3 reads CSALRIQGTDTQYF. The CDR3, as DNA: TGCAGCGCTCTCCGAATACAGGGCACAGATACGCAGTATTTT.

This clonotype appeared many times. The rearrangement joins TRBV6-5 to TRBJ2-7; 8 positions match TRBD2. CDR1 and CDR2 from the germline V gene are MNHEY and SVGAGI. This CDR3 comprises 16 residues. Trimming at V came to 2 bases and at J to 0 bases, leaving 6 bases not matched to a gene. CDR3 nucleotide sequence: TGTGCCAGCAGTTACACCACCGGGACTAGCTCCTACGAGCAGTACTTC. Translation gives CASSYTTGTSSYEQYF.

Many counts were recorded for this clonotype. The chain carries TRBV29-1 and TRBJ2-7; TRBD2 is a possible D gene (5 bases). Trimming took 1 base from V and 2 from J, leaving 9 bases between them. The CDR3 spans 13 residues. Per the germline V gene, CDR1 is SQVTM and CDR2 is ANQGSEA. The CDR3 DNA is TGCAGCGTTGAAGGTCGGGAACCCTACGAGCAGTACTTC. Protein sequence: CSVEGREPYEQYF.

This clonotype was observed many times. CDR3 region: CASSPRDGPTDTQYF. CDR3 in DNA: TGTGCCAGCAGCCCCCGGGACGGACCCACAGATACGCAGTATTTT. This rearrangement joins TRBV7-9 to TRBJ2-3; D is tentatively TRBD1 or TRBD2 (5 bases each). Germline CDR1 and CDR2: SEHNR and FQNEAQ (reference sequence). V lost 5 bases and J 2 bases, leaving 14 bases between the germline ends. This CDR3 is 15 amino acids long.

This chain connects TRBV20-1 to TRBJ2-7; TRBD2 matches at 9 bases. This CDR3 has 15 residues. Trimming at V came to 3 bases and at J to 5 bases, leaving 11 bases not matched to a gene. Germline CDR1 is DFQATT and CDR2 is SNEGSKA (reference sequence). The CDR3 nucleotides are TGCAGTGCTAGGGGAGGGGCTAGCGGGATTGACGAGCAGTACTTC. It translates to CSARGGASGIDEQYF.

CDR3 DNA: TGTGCCTGGATGGGTCAAGGGCTAACTGAAAAACTGTTTTTT. It yields the protein CAWMGQGLTEKLFF. The J gene is TRBJ1-4, the V gene TRBV30; no reliable D call. The CDR3 totals 14 residues. With 4 bases removed from V and 7 bases from J, the gap between germline ends came to 16 bases. From germline, CDR1 is GTSNPN and CDR2 SVGIG (reference sequence). Supplemented by reference TRBV30 and TRBJ1-4, the full variable domain reads SQTIHQWPATLVQPVGSPLSLECTVEGTSNPNLYWYRQAAGRGLQLLFYSVGIGQISSEVPQNLSASRPQDRQFILSSKKLLLSDSGFYLCAWMGQGLTEKLFFGSGTQLSVL.

The sample holds a few counts of this clonotype. V usage is TRBV5-1 and J usage is TRBJ2-3, with D possibly being TRBD1 or TRBD2 (5 bases each). With 7 bases removed from V and 0 bases from J, the gap between germline ends came to 9 bases. The CDR3 is 13 residues long. From germline, CDR1 is SGHRS and CDR2 YFSETQ. CDR3 sequence: CASREGSTDTQYF. CDR3 bases: TGCGCCAGCCGTGAGGGGAGCACAGATACGCAGTATTTT.

This clonotype was seen a few times. The chain joins TRBV6-6 to TRBJ2-7; the match to TRBD1 covers 8 bases. The CDR3 is 14 residues long. From germline, CDR1 is MNHNY and CDR2 SVGAGI (reference sequence). J lost 5 bases, V lost 6 bases, and 9 bases had no gene match. The CDR3 spells CASSRFGQGDEQYF. Written as DNA, the CDR3 is TGTGCCAGCAGCCGGTTTGGACAGGGAGACGAGCAGTACTTC.

This clonotype was seen more than once but under ten times. The chain combines TRBV6-5 with TRBJ2-3; 13 nucleotides align to TRBD2. V lost 7 bases, J lost 3 bases, and 10 bases stayed unmatched. Germline CDR1 MNHEY, CDR2 SVGAGI. This CDR3 is 17 amino acids long. In DNA form, the CDR3 reads TGTGCCAGCAAGAGGACTAGCGGGAGCTGGGGGACAGATACGCAGTATTTT. Translated, it gives CASKRTSGSWGTDTQYF.

The chain couples TRBV12-3 or TRBV12-4 to TRBJ1-2; 7 nucleotides align to TRBD1. This CDR3 region has 13 residues. V was clipped by 6 bases and J by 4 bases; unmatched bases: 5. CDR3 nucleotides: TGTGCCAGCAGATCGACAGGGACCTATGGCTACACCTTC. Protein sequence: CASRSTGTYGYTF.

There are a few counts of this clonotype. The gene calls are TRBV7-8 and TRBJ1-6; no reliable D call. V lost 5 bases and J 3 bases, leaving 14 bases between the germline ends. Germline V gene data show CDR1 as SGHVS and CDR2 as FQNEAQ. The CDR3 has 16 amino acids. The CDR3 DNA sequence: TGTGCCAGCAGCCCGCCGGCCAGGAGCTATAATTCACCCCTCCACTTT. Protein sequence: CASSPPARSYNSPLHF.

This clonotype occurred a few times. This chain uses TRBV7-2 with TRBJ2-3, with D hard to call. The CDR3 contains 15 residues. Per the germline V gene, CDR1 is SGHTA and CDR2 is FQGNSA. Trimming pared 2 bases from V and 0 bases from J, leaving 9 bases between. The CDR3, as DNA: TGTGCCAGCAGCTTAAGGTCTCGAAGCACAGATACGCAGTATTTT. Translation: CASSLRSRSTDTQYF.

This chain links TRBV21-1 with TRBJ2-3; the table assigns TRBD2, which was not confirmed against the DNA. TRBV21-1 is shown as a pseudogene. CDR3 length equals 19 residues. Written as DNA, the CDR3 is TGTGCCGGCAGCAATAACTGCGGGCTAGAGCGTACTAGCACAGATACGCAGTATTTT. Protein: CAGSNNCGLERTSTDTQYF.

V is TRBV20-1 and J is TRBJ1-3; D remains ambiguous. The CDR3 runs to 14 residues. Trimming stripped 1 base from V and 4 bases from J, with 11 bases between. Per the germline V gene, CDR1 is DFQATT and CDR2 is SNEGSKA (reference sequence). For the CDR3, the DNA is TGCAGTGCTAGAGCAAGCAGTCCCGGAAACACCATATATTTT. It yields the protein CSARASSPGNTIYF.

This chain joins TRBV20-1 and TRBJ2-4; 8 bases match TRBD2. This CDR3 is built from 13 residues. The J segment lost 0 bases and the V segment lost 8 bases, leaving 3 bases of the junction unmatched. Germline V lookup: CDR1 DFQATT, CDR2 SNEGSKA (reference sequence). In nucleotides, the CDR3 is TGCAGTCCCCGGGGGGGAGCCAAAAACATTCAGTACTTC. It codes for CSPRGGAKNIQYF.

The rearrangement uses TRBV28 and TRBJ2-3, with 7 bases aligning to TRBD2. The germline gives CDR1 MDHEN, CDR2 SYDVKM. CDR3 length equals 17 residues. The V and J ends lost 3 bases and 4 bases, in that order; junction bases with no gene match: 13. The CDR3 spells CASSLSIGRERPDTQYF. DNA for the CDR3: TGTGCCAGCAGTTTGAGTATTGGGCGGGAGAGACCAGATACGCAGTATTTT.

This sequence joins TRBV12-3 or TRBV12-4 and TRBJ1-2, with TRBD1 matching over 7 bases. V was clipped by 5 bases and J by 2 bases; unmatched bases: 14. CDR3 length: 17 amino acids. The CDR3 DNA follows: TGTGCCAGCAGTAAAAGGGACAGCCCTGGTTTAAACTATGGCTACACCTTC. It yields the protein CASSKRDSPGLNYGYTF.

V usage is TRBV20-1 and J usage is TRBJ2-7; 9 bases map to TRBD2. The CDR3 has 14 amino acids. The J segment lost 7 bases and the V segment lost 6 bases, leaving 13 bases of the junction unmatched. Germline lookup yields CDR1 DFQATT and CDR2 SNEGSKA (reference sequence). The CDR3 region has the DNA TGCAGTGCCGCTATAGCGGGAGAAGGTTATGAGCAGTACTTC. It encodes CSAAIAGEGYEQYF.

The chain has TRBV20-1 and TRBJ2-7; 13 bases fit TRBD2. CDR1 is DFQATT, CDR2 SNEGSKA, per germline (reference sequence). Germline trimming cut 3 bases from V and 0 bases from J; bases unmatched to any gene: 17. This CDR3 has 20 residues. CDR3: CSASGLAGAGPGFSSYEQYV. In nucleotides, the CDR3 is TGCAGTGCTAGCGGACTAGCGGGAGCCGGACCCGGGTTTAGCTCCTACGAGCAGTACGTC.